The 8 T cell receptor beta chains reported below all come from one sample, sequenced in a study of T cell responses to AZD1222 COVID-19 vaccine. Assay: immunoSEQ multiplex PCR; the TCRdb copy retains only in-frame clones and omits some. Of 85,000 to 90,000 clones in the sample, 88% were seen once. The sequences come from peripheral blood, collected on day 0 of AZD1222 vaccination. All receptors come from an adult in good health.

V and J are TRBV2 and TRBJ1-4, with D perhaps matching TRBD1 (5 bases). V shed 6 bases and J shed 5 bases, with 16 bases lying between them. The germline CDR1 and CDR2 sequences are SNHLY and FYNNEI. The CDR3 is 15 residues long. The CDR3 nucleotides are TGTGCCAGCAGGCCCTCAGGGTTGGCGAATGAAAAACTGTTTTTT. This translates into CASRPSGLANEKLFF.

The chain links TRBV27 to TRBJ2-1; TRBD2 matches at 11 bases. Germline trimming cut 6 bases from V and 9 bases from J; bases unmatched to any gene: 7. There are 14 residues in the CDR3. The germline V gene has CDR1 MNHEY and CDR2 SMNVEV (reference sequence). DNA of the CDR3: TGTGCCAGCAGCCTTAGCGGGAGGGCGGGTGAGCAGTTCTTC. As protein: CASSLSGRAGEQFF.

The V call is TRBV28, the J call TRBJ1-4; possible D gene TRBD1, 5 bases. The CDR3 loop spans 14 amino acids. Germline V gene lookup returns CDR1 MDHEN and CDR2 SYDVKM. V was cut by 5 bases and J by 8 bases, with 15 bases left in between. DNA for the CDR3: TGTGCCAGCAGTCATTCGGCAGGGAAGGAAAAACTGTTTTTT. This codes for CASSHSAGKEKLFF.

The rearrangement links TRBV9 to TRBJ1-5; 9 nucleotides agree with TRBD1. The CDR3 is 19 residues long. Germline assignment: CDR1 SGDLS and CDR2 YYNGEE. Germline trimming cut 5 bases from V and 2 bases from J; bases unmatched to any gene: 17. CDR3 amino acids: CASSSNGTGKGWGNQPQHF. The CDR3 DNA sequence: TGTGCCAGCAGTTCTAACGGGACAGGGAAAGGTTGGGGCAATCAGCCCCAGCATTTT.

This clone showed up just a few times. This chain joins TRBV7-2 and TRBJ2-7; TRBD1 is a possible D gene (5 bases). V was clipped by 3 bases and J by 5 bases, with 11 bases between them. The CDR3 has 13 amino acids. Germline CDR1 reads SGHTA; CDR2 reads FQGNSA. CDR3: CASSFTPRDEQYF. The CDR3 region has the DNA TGTGCCAGCAGCTTCACCCCCAGGGACGAGCAGTACTTC.

The rearrangement uses TRBV11-2 and TRBJ2-3; D is possibly TRBD2 (6 bases). Trimming shortened V by 4 bases and J by 0 bases, and 14 bases separated the two germline ends. From germline, CDR1 is SGHAT and CDR2 FQNNGV. The length of the CDR3 is 16 residues. The CDR3, as DNA: TGTGCCAGCAGCTCCCGGAGGGAAAGGAGCACAGATACGCAGTATTTT. It encodes CASSSRRERSTDTQYF.

V usage is TRBV27 and J usage is TRBJ2-2; D is undetermined. This CDR3 has 14 amino acids. From germline, CDR1 is MNHEY and CDR2 SMNVEV (reference sequence). The germline V and J ends were trimmed by 2 bases and 4 bases, with 8 bases remaining between them. The DNA for the CDR3 is TGTGCCAGCAGTTTACTACGGATCACCGGGGAGCTGTTTTTT. The encoded protein is CASSLLRITGELFF.

The V call is TRBV10-3, the J call TRBJ1-6, with 7 bases aligning to TRBD1. With 8 bases clipped from V and 4 bases from J, the junction kept 5 bases outside the gene matches. CDR3 length: 14 amino acids. CDR1 and CDR2 (germline): ENHRY, SYGVKD. CDR3 loop: CAIGGDSYNSPLHF. The CDR3 region has the DNA TGTGCCATCGGGGGGGACAGTTATAATTCACCCCTCCACTTT.